A selection of T cell receptor beta chains follows, all from one sample in a study of blood T cells in healthy people across ages. One entry per CDR3 protein results from TCRdb running MiXCR on the 5' RACE reads. The repertoire holds nearly 1 million distinct CDR3 sequences, with about 53% as singletons. Sequencing was carried out using blood. Every receptor here comes from a woman in her fifties or sixties in good health. CDR3s include the opening cysteine and the closing phenylalanine or tryptophan. The D gene is left open where the match is weak. Size is stated for part of the rows, as once, few or many counts, or as a class when the clone is expanded.

J gene: TRBJ2-5; V gene: TRBV9; D gene: TRBD2; clone size: .; CDR3 DNA: TGTGCCTGCAGCCCAGATGGGAGCGGGATGAGGGAGCAGTACTTC; CDR3 protein: CACSPDGSGMREQYF
J gene: TRBJ2-3; V gene: TRBV3-1; D gene: TRBD2; clone size: .; CDR3 DNA: TGTGCCAGCAGCCGTGAGCGGGAGAGCACAGATACGCAGTATTTT; CDR3 protein: CASSRERESTDTQYF
J gene: TRBJ2-1; V gene: TRBV7-9; D gene: TRBD2; clone size: many; CDR3 DNA: TGTGCCAGCAGCTTAGGAGCGGGGGTCTACAATGAGCAGTTCTTC; CDR3 protein: CASSLGAGVYNEQFF
J gene: TRBJ2-7; V gene: TRBV5-8; D gene: TRBD2; clone size: .; CDR3 DNA: TGTGCCAGCAGCCTCCCCCAAATTAGCGGGAGCCCCTACGAGCAGTACTTC; CDR3 protein: CASSLPQISGSPYEQYF
J gene: TRBJ2-1; V gene: TRBV6-4; D gene: TRBD2; clone size: .; CDR3 DNA: TGTGCCAGCAGTGACTATGGGACTAACCTCCATGAGCAGTTCTTC; CDR3 protein: CASSDYGTNLHEQFF
J gene: TRBJ2-7; V gene: TRBV6-5; D gene: .; clone size: .; CDR3 DNA: TGTGCCAGCAGTTCGAACCTCGAAGCAGCCTACGAGCAGTACTTC; CDR3 protein: CASSSNLEAAYEQYF
J gene: TRBJ1-2; V gene: TRBV5-1; D gene: .; clone size: .; CDR3 DNA: TGCGCCAGCAGCTTGGGTACCCTTGGGAACTATGGCTACACCTTC; CDR3 protein: CASSLGTLGNYGYTF
J gene: TRBJ1-2; V gene: TRBV7-2; D gene: .; clone size: .; CDR3 DNA: TGTGCCAGCAGCTTAGAAAACCCATATGGCTACACCTTC; CDR3 protein: CASSLENPYGYTF
J gene: TRBJ1-1; V gene: TRBV29-1; D gene: .; clone size: .; CDR3 DNA: TGCAGCTTCGGGGGGGCAGGTGTCGGTGAAGCTTTCTTT; CDR3 protein: CSFGGAGVGEAFF
J gene: TRBJ2-7; V gene: TRBV28; D gene: .; clone size: few; CDR3 DNA: TGTGCCAGCACCGTGATAAACTCCTACGAGCAGTACTTC; CDR3 protein: CASTVINSYEQYF
J gene: TRBJ2-7; V gene: TRBV6-5; D gene: TRBD1; clone size: few; CDR3 DNA: TGTGCCAGCAGTTACCGGACAGGGGGAGTGAATGAGCAGTACTTC; CDR3 protein: CASSYRTGGVNEQYF
J gene: TRBJ2-3; V gene: TRBV27; D gene: .; clone size: .; CDR3 DNA: TGTGCCAGCAGTGGGGGTTTGGGGGCCTCAGATACGCAGTATTTT; CDR3 protein: CASSGGLGASDTQYF
J gene: TRBJ1-2; V gene: TRBV4-2; D gene: TRBD1; clone size: .; CDR3 DNA: TGTGCCAGCAGCTCCACCCGGGACAGGCCTAACTATGGCTACACCTTC; CDR3 protein: CASSSTRDRPNYGYTF
J gene: TRBJ2-1; V gene: TRBV20-1; D gene: .; clone size: .; CDR3 DNA: TGCAGTGCTAGAGATCCGATCTCTTACGATGAGCAGTTCTTC; CDR3 protein: CSARDPISYDEQFF
J gene: TRBJ2-3; V gene: TRBV10-3; D gene: .; clone size: .; CDR3 DNA: TGTGCCATCAATGGCAGGGGAAACACAGATACGCAGTATTTT; CDR3 protein: CAINGRGNTDTQYF
J gene: TRBJ2-1; V gene: TRBV30; D gene: .; clone size: .; CDR3 DNA: TGTGCCTGGAATAAAGAGGGGAATGAGCAGTTCTTC; CDR3 protein: CAWNKEGNEQFF
J gene: TRBJ2-7; V gene: TRBV6-2/TRBV6-3; D gene: .; clone size: .; CDR3 DNA: TGTGCCAGCAGTTACCCCCATGTAGAGCAGTACTTC; CDR3 protein: CASSYPHVEQYF
J gene: TRBJ2-7; V gene: TRBV30; D gene: .; clone size: few; CDR3 DNA: TGTGCCTGGAGTGTGACCACCTACGAGCAGTACTTC; CDR3 protein: CAWSVTTYEQYF
J gene: TRBJ2-7; V gene: TRBV6-6; D gene: .; clone size: .; CDR3 DNA: TGTGCCAGCAGTGCCGGGGAGGCCGTTCCTTACGAGCAGTACTTC; CDR3 protein: CASSAGEAVPYEQYF
J gene: TRBJ2-7; V gene: TRBV7-2; D gene: .; clone size: many; CDR3 DNA: TGTGCCAGCAGCTTAGAGACAACGCTGTCCGAGCAGTACTTC; CDR3 protein: CASSLETTLSEQYF
J gene: TRBJ2-7; V gene: TRBV14; D gene: .; clone size: .; CDR3 DNA: TGTGCCAGCAGCCAAGATACGGTTTTTCCAGGTTACGAGCAGTACTTC; CDR3 protein: CASSQDTVFPGYEQYF
J gene: TRBJ2-1; V gene: TRBV10-3; D gene: TRBD1; clone size: .; CDR3 DNA: TGTGCCATCAGCCGGCCCCCCGGGACAGGGTTGCATGAGCAGTTCTTC; CDR3 protein: CAISRPPGTGLHEQFF
J gene: TRBJ2-7; V gene: TRBV7-9; D gene: .; clone size: few; CDR3 DNA: TGTGCCAGCAGCCCCCCATTGAGGTTCGAGCAGTACTTC; CDR3 protein: CASSPPLRFEQYF
J gene: TRBJ2-2; V gene: TRBV29-1; D gene: TRBD1; clone size: .; CDR3 DNA: TGCAGCGCCCGGGACAGGGGGGTGTGGACCGGGGAGCTGTTTTTT; CDR3 protein: CSARDRGVWTGELFF
J gene: TRBJ2-7; V gene: TRBV28; D gene: .; clone size: many; CDR3 DNA: TGTGCCAGCAGTTTCCAACTAGTTTTGGGCGAGCAGTACTTC; CDR3 protein: CASSFQLVLGEQYF
J gene: TRBJ2-5; V gene: TRBV6-1; D gene: .; clone size: .; CDR3 DNA: TGTGCCAGCACTAGGGGGCGGGAGCAGTACTTC; CDR3 protein: CASTRGREQYF
J gene: TRBJ2-1; V gene: TRBV25-1; D gene: TRBD2; clone size: few; CDR3 DNA: TGTGCCAGCAGTGCCAGAACTAGCGGCTCCTACAATGAGCAGTTCTTC; CDR3 protein: CASSARTSGSYNEQFF
J gene: TRBJ2-1; V gene: TRBV29-1; D gene: .; clone size: few; CDR3 DNA: TGCAGCGTTGGACAGAGAGACTATTACCAGTACAATGAGCAGTTCTTC; CDR3 protein: CSVGQRDYYQYNEQFF
J gene: TRBJ2-7; V gene: TRBV5-5; D gene: .; clone size: few; CDR3 DNA: TGTGCCAGCAGCTTGGGGGCCACCGTGAACTACGAGCAGTACTTC; CDR3 protein: CASSLGATVNYEQYF
J gene: TRBJ2-7; V gene: TRBV7-9; D gene: .; clone size: few; CDR3 DNA: TGTGCCAGCAGCTTCCAGGATACAACCTACGAGCAGTACTTC; CDR3 protein: CASSFQDTTYEQYF
J gene: TRBJ1-2; V gene: TRBV5-7; D gene: .; clone size: .; CDR3 DNA: TGTGCCAGCAGCTTTAGGGAGGGCTATGGCTACACCTTC; CDR3 protein: CASSFREGYGYTF
J gene: TRBJ2-7; V gene: TRBV5-1; D gene: .; clone size: few; CDR3 DNA: TGCGCCAGCAGCTCCCGGGACTCATTTGGGGACGAGCAGTACTTC; CDR3 protein: CASSSRDSFGDEQYF
J gene: TRBJ2-7; V gene: TRBV11-2; D gene: .; clone size: .; CDR3 DNA: TGTGCCAGCAGCTGGAGGGCGGAATCCTACGAGCAGTACTTC; CDR3 protein: CASSWRAESYEQYF
J gene: TRBJ2-3; V gene: TRBV20-1; D gene: .; clone size: few; CDR3 DNA: TGCAGTGCTGGGACTCTGGTAGATACGCAGTATTTT; CDR3 protein: CSAGTLVDTQYF